Sequencing of this T cell receptor (beta chain) was carried out in a study of spatial heterogeneity in lung cancer. This clonotype was detected only a few times. The time point denotes: blood at routine non-recurrence follow-up after resection. TCRdb re-analysed the 5' RACE reads in MiXCR, keeping a single row per CDR3 protein. Here the sample spans over 45,000 distinct CDR3 sequences, approximately 12% being singletons. The germline CDR1 and CDR2 sequences are SGDLS and YYNGEE. The CDR3 is made up of 16 amino acids. With 0 bases clipped from V and 9 bases from J, the junction kept 9 bases outside the gene matches.

The chain carries TRBV9 and TRBJ1-6; 7 bases match TRBD1. The clonotype originates from a male donor with early-stage non-small cell lung cancer. Sample: PBMCs, taken at follow-up. The CDR3 reads CASSVDPQGDPSPLHF. As DNA, the CDR3 is TGTGCCAGCAGCGTAGACCCCCAGGGGGACCCTTCACCCCTCCACTTT.